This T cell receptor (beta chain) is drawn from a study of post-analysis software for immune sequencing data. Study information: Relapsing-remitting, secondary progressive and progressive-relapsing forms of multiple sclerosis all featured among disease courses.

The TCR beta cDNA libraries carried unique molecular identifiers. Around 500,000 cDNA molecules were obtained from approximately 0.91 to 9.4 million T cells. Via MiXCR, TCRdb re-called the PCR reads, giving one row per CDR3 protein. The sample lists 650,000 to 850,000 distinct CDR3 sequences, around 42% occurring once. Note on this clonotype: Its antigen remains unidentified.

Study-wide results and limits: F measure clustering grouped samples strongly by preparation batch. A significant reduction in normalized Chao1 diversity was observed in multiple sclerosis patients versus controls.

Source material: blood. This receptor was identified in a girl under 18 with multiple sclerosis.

The CDR3 coding sequence is TGCAGCGTTAAAGGGCTAGCCAAAAACATTCAGTACTTC. Its translation is CSVKGLAKNIQYF. This rearrangement joins TRBV29-1 to TRBJ2-4; D is undetermined. The germline V gene encodes CDR1 SQVTM and CDR2 ANQGSEA. The CDR3 is 13 amino acids. V was clipped by 5 bases and J by 0 bases, with 8 bases between them.